The 17 T cell receptor beta chains in this list originate from one sample, sequenced in a study of Ad26.COV2.S vaccination and SARS-CoV-2 variants. Treatment defined: roughly 19 received Ad26.COV2.S at low or high dose, single or two shots; 5 received placebo; per-sample allocation not given. The samples date from day 63 after the first vaccine or placebo injection. The protocol was immunoSEQ multiplex PCR, while the TCRdb copy is restricted to in-frame clones and leaves out a portion. The sample includes 300,000 to 500,000 clones, less than 90% of them seen just once. Sequenced here: peripheral blood, sampled in a trial of Ad26.COV2.S vaccine versus placebo. The receptor set was obtained from a person between 18 and 65 years old who received the Ad26.COV2.S COVID-19 vaccine or a placebo.

This rearrangement joins TRBV10-2 to TRBJ1-5; tentative D call: TRBD1 (5 bases). CDR1 is WSHSY, CDR2 SAAADI, per germline. The CDR3 is made up of 13 amino acids. The V end lost 5 bases, the J end lost 4 bases, and 9 bases lay between the germline ends. CDR3 sequence reads: CASSSDNNQPQHF. DNA for the CDR3: TGCGCCAGCAGTTCGGACAATAATCAGCCCCAGCATTTT.

The CDR3 region has the DNA TGTGCCAGCAGTTTGAAGGGACAGGGGAGAGCTTTCTTT. This translates into CASSLKGQGRAFF. V and J are TRBV27 and TRBJ1-1; 10 nucleotides agree with TRBD1. V lost 3 bases and J lost 10; bases outside the gene matches: 5. Germline CDR1 and CDR2: MNHEY and SMNVEV (reference sequence). The CDR3 loop spans 13 amino acids.

This sequence joins TRBV5-4 and TRBJ2-7; perhaps D is TRBD1 or TRBD2 (5 bases each). This CDR3 region has 13 residues. Trimming cost V 3 bases and J 2 bases, with 9 bases left between them. Germline V lookup: CDR1 SGHNT, CDR2 YYREEE (reference sequence). CDR3 residues: CASSWDQTYEQYF. Here the CDR3 DNA reads TGTGCCAGCAGCTGGGACCAAACCTACGAGCAGTACTTC.

The chain recombines TRBV10-3 with TRBJ1-3, with 7 bases fitting TRBD1. The CDR3 sequence is 15 residues long. The V and J ends lost 4 bases and 4 bases, in that order; junction bases with no gene match: 7. The germline gives CDR1 ENHRY, CDR2 SYGVKD. The chain's CDR3 is CAISGTGSGGNTIYF. The CDR3 DNA reads TGTGCCATCAGTGGGACAGGCTCCGGAGGAAACACCATATATTTT.

V is TRBV28 and J is TRBJ1-1; 7 nucleotides line up with TRBD1. Trimming cost V 1 base and J 5 bases; bases outside gene matches: 7. This CDR3 spans 15 amino acids. CDR1 and CDR2 from the germline V gene are MDHEN and SYDVKM. The CDR3 protein is CASSLSSGGRTEAFF. CDR3 bases: TGTGCCAGCAGTTTATCTTCAGGGGGGAGAACTGAAGCTTTCTTT.

V and J are TRBV4-1 and TRBJ1-4, with 7 nucleotides matching TRBD1. Germline V gives CDR1 MGHRA, CDR2 YSYEKL. CDR3 length equals 14 residues. The J segment lost 7 bases and the V segment lost 4 bases, leaving 6 bases of the junction unmatched. In DNA, the CDR3 is TGCGCCAGCAGCCCTTTTGACAGGGCTGAAAAACTGTTTTTT. Its protein is CASSPFDRAEKLFF.

This clone was counted a single time. The chain joins TRBV12-3 or TRBV12-4 to TRBJ2-7; D not certain. V was clipped by 5 bases and J by 2 bases, with 10 bases between them. This CDR3 region has 13 residues. The CDR3 nucleotides are TGTGCCAGCAGTCCGACATCAACCTACGAGCAGTACTTC. Translating it yields CASSPTSTYEQYF.

The V and J genes are TRBV20-1 and TRBJ1-2; unclear D gene. Germline V gives CDR1 DFQATT, CDR2 SNEGSKA (reference sequence). V was trimmed by 6 bases and J by 8 bases, leaving 13 bases between them. This CDR3 has 11 amino acids. The CDR3, as DNA: TGCAGTGCCATCGAGGGCGGAGGCTACACCTTC. Encoded protein: CSAIEGGGYTF.

The V and J genes are TRBV5-1 and TRBJ1-1; tentatively, D is TRBD1 (6 bases). CDR1 and CDR2 from the germline V gene are SGHRS and YFSETQ. This CDR3 spans 16 amino acids. The V and J ends lost 5 bases and 5 bases respectively, with 22 bases between them. The DNA for the CDR3 is TGCGCCAGCAGACCGGACGCGGGGGCAGGTGGAACTGAAGCTTTCTTT. It encodes CASRPDAGAGGTEAFF.

In regard to this clone: The sample carries other DNA sequences with the same CDR3. As DNA, the CDR3 is TGCGCCAGCAGCTTGAACTCGGGAAGCTACGAGCAGTACTTC. It specifies CASSLNSGSYEQYF. This chain uses TRBV5-1 with TRBJ2-7; tentative D call: TRBD2 (5 bases). The CDR3 extends over 14 amino acids. Germline V gene data show CDR1 as SGHRS and CDR2 as YFSETQ. Trimming left V 1 base short and J 3 bases short, with 11 bases between.

The V call is TRBV11-2, the J call TRBJ2-3; D could derive from TRBD1 or TRBD2 (5 bases each). V was trimmed by 1 base and J by 5 bases, leaving 7 bases between them. Germline CDR1 SGHAT, CDR2 FQNNGV. The CDR3 consists of 13 residues. This chain's CDR3 is CASSLAGGDTQYF. CDR3 DNA sequence: TGTGCCAGCAGCTTAGCTGGGGGAGATACGCAGTATTTT.

The chain carries TRBV2 and TRBJ2-7; the D is unclear. V was pared by 4 bases and J by 5 bases, with 6 bases between. This CDR3 has 11 amino acids. Looked up from germline, CDR1 is SNHLY and CDR2 is FYNNEI. CDR3 sequence (DNA): TGTGCCAGCAGTGTAGATCACGAGCAGTACTTC. It is translated as CASSVDHEQYF.

V usage is TRBV7-9 and J usage is TRBJ2-5; the match to TRBD2 covers 7 bases. The CDR3 extends over 13 amino acids. Germline V gene sequence: CDR1 SEHNR, CDR2 FQNEAQ (reference sequence). V dropped 5 bases and J dropped 3; count of bases not matched to a gene: 3. CDR3 protein: CASSRSGEETQYF. CDR3 DNA sequence: TGTGCCAGCAGCCGGAGCGGGGAAGAGACCCAGTACTTC.

With regard to this clone: Other DNA sequences in this sample translate to the same CDR3. The chain uses TRBV5-6 and TRBJ1-2, with unresolved D. Germline V CDR1 and CDR2: SGHDT, YYEEEE. The CDR3 contains 14 residues. Trimming took off 3 bases at V and 0 bases at J, with 9 bases between the two ends. CDR3 coding DNA: TGTGCCAGCAGCTGGACGGGAGCTAACTATGGCTACACCTTC. Protein product: CASSWTGANYGYTF.

CDR3 nucleotide sequence: TGTGCCAGCAGCCCGCAGGGTCATCTCTACAATGAGCAGTTCTTC. Its translation: CASSPQGHLYNEQFF. This chain uses TRBV3-1 (or the pseudogene TRBV3-2) with TRBJ2-1; possible D gene TRBD1, 5 bases. The V and J ends lost 4 bases and 3 bases respectively, with 13 bases between them. The V gene's germline CDR1 is LGHDT and CDR2 YNNKEL (reference sequence). The CDR3 sequence is 15 residues long.

The chain is built from TRBV4-3 and TRBJ2-2; a possible D gene is TRBD2 (7 bases). The germline CDR1 and CDR2 sequences are LGHNA and YSLEER. V lost 0 bases and J lost 5, with 13 bases in between. This CDR3 region has 16 residues. Here the CDR3 DNA reads TGCGCCAGCAGCCAAGATATAAGGGGGGGGACCGGGGAGCTGTTTTTT. Translation gives CASSQDIRGGTGELFF.

V usage is TRBV29-1 and J usage is TRBJ1-2; no reliable D call. Trimming removed 3 bases at V and 4 bases at J, with 18 bases between. Germline V gene lookup returns CDR1 SQVTM and CDR2 ANQGSEA. The CDR3 is 15 amino acids. The chain's CDR3 is CSVEVPLRTGYGYTF. The CDR3 DNA is TGCAGCGTTGAGGTTCCCCTCCGAACTGGCTATGGCTACACCTTC.